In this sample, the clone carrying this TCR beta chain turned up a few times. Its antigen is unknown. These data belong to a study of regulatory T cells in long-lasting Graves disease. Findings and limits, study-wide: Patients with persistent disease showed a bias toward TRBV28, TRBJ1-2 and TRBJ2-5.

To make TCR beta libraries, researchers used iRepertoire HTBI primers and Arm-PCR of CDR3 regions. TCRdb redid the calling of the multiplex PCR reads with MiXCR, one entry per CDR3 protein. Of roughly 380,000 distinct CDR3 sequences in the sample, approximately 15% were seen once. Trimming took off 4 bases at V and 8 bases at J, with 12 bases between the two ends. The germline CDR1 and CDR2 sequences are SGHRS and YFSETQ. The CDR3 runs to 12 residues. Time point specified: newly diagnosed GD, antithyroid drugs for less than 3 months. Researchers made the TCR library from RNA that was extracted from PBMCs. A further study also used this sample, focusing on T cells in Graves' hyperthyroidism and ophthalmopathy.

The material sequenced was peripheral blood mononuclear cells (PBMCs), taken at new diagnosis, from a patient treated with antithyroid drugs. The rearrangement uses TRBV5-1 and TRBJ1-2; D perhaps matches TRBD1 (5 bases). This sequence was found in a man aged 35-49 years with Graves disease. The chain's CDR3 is CASSTAREGYTF. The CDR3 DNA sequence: TGCGCCAGCAGCACAGCCAGGGAAGGCTACACCTTC.